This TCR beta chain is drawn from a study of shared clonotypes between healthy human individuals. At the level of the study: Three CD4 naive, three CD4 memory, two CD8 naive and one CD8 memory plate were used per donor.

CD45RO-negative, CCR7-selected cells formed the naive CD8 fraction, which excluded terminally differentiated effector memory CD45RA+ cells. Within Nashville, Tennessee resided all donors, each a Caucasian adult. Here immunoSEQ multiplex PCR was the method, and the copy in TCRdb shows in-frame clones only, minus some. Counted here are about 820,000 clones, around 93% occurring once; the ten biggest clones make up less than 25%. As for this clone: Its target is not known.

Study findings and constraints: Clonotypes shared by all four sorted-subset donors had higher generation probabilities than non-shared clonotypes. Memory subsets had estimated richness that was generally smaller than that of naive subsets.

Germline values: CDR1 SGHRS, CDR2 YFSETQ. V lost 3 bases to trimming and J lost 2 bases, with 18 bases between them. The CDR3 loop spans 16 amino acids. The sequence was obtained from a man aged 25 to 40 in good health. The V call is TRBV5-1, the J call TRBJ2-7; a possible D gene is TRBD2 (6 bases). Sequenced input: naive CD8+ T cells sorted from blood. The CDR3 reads CASSSPGLRSPYEQYF. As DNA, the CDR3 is TGCGCCAGCAGCTCCCCGGGACTCAGGAGCCCCTACGAGCAGTACTTC.